This T cell receptor beta chain was identified in a study of T cell changes during pregnancy in multiple sclerosis. The germline gives CDR1 SEHNR, CDR2 FQNEAQ (reference sequence). The CDR3 is 15 amino acids. Losses at the gene ends were 3 bases for V and 4 bases for J; bases not matched to a gene: 8. Libraries were prepared by immunoSEQ multiplex PCR; TCRdb keeps only in-frame clonotypes and omits some of them. Of almost 50,000 clones listed, roughly 95% are singletons. This TCR came from a female donor with multiple sclerosis, enrolled in a pregnancy study. The input for sequencing was CD4+ T cells from peripheral blood mononuclear cells, taken in the third trimester of pregnancy. The V and J genes are TRBV7-9 and TRBJ1-2; TRBD1 matches 7 bases. The CDR3 is CASSFPDRSGYGYTF. DNA of the CDR3: TGTGCCAGCAGCTTCCCGGACAGGTCGGGCTATGGCTACACCTTC. The full variable domain, with the rest looked up from reference TRBV7-9 and TRBJ1-2, is DTGVSQNPRHKITKRGQNVTFRCDPISEHNRLYWYRQTLGQGPEFLTYFQNEAQLEKSRLLSDRFSAERPKGSFSTLEIQRTEQGDSAMYLCASSFPDRSGYGYTFGSGTRLTVV.